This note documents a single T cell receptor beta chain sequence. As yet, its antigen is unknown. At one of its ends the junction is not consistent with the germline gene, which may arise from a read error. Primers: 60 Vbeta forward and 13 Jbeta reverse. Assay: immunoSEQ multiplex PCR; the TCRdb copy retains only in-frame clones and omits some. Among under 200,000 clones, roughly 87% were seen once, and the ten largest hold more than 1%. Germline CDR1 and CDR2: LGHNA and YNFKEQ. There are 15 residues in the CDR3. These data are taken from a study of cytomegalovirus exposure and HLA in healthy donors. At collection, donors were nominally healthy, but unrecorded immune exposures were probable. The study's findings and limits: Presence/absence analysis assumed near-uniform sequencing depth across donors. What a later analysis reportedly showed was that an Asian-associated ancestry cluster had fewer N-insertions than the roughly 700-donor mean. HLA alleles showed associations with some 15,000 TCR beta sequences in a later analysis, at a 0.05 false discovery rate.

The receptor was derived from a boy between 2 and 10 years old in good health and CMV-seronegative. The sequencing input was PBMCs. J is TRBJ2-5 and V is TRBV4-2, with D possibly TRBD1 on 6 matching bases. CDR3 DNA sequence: TGTGCCAGCAGCCAAGGAGGACAGAACCAGGAGACCCAGTACTTC. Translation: CASSQGGQNQETQYF.